These 7 T cell receptor beta chains came from one sample sequenced in a study of blood T cell repertoires in COVID-19. Profiled with immunoSEQ multiplex PCR; TCRdb holds only in-frame clones, not every one. Here the sample spans nearly 200,000 clones, 70% to 90% being singletons. Sequencing input: peripheral blood. Receptors originate from a woman in her sixties or seventies with acute or convalescent COVID-19.

V gene TRBV28 combines with J gene TRBJ1-5; TRBD1 matches 10 bases. This CDR3 is built from 20 residues. Per germline, CDR1 MDHEN and CDR2 SYDVKM. V gave up 3 bases and J gave up 0 bases; unmatched junction bases: 14. The CDR3 spells CASSFVFVGQGLYSNQPQHF. CDR3 nucleotide sequence: TGTGCCAGCAGTTTTGTCTTTGTGGGACAGGGGCTTTATAGCAATCAGCCCCAGCATTTT.

As for this clone: The same CDR3 is also encoded by other DNA sequences in this sample. This chain uses TRBV5-6 with TRBJ1-6; D gene uncertain. The germline V and J ends were trimmed by 0 bases and 8 bases, with 6 bases remaining between them. The CDR3 contains 13 residues. CDR1 and CDR2 (germline): SGHDT, YYEEEE. The CDR3, as DNA: TGTGCCAGCAGCTTGGCAGGTGATTCACCCCTCCACTTT. This gives the protein CASSLAGDSPLHF.

This sequence joins TRBV11-2 and TRBJ2-1; TRBD2 agrees at 11 bases. This CDR3 contains 17 residues. V lost 3 bases to trimming and J lost 3 bases; unmatched junction nucleotides: 7. The V gene's germline CDR1 is SGHAT and CDR2 FQNNGV. The CDR3 spells CASSLVLAGALYNEQFF. The CDR3 region has the DNA TGTGCCAGCAGCTTGGTACTAGCGGGGGCCCTCTACAATGAGCAGTTCTTC.

This clone was observed a few times. V and J are TRBV6-5 and TRBJ1-4, with 8 bases matching TRBD1. There are 15 residues in the CDR3. With V trimmed by 6 bases and J by 8 bases, 11 bases remained unmatched. The germline V gene has CDR1 MNHEY and CDR2 SVGAGI. CDR3 nucleotides: TGTGCCAGCAGGAACCGGGACAGGAGTTTCGAAAAACTGTTTTTT. Its protein is CASRNRDRSFEKLFF.

V is TRBV5-8 and J is TRBJ1-1; 7 positions match TRBD1. Germline V CDR1 and CDR2: SGHTS, YDEGEE. With 6 bases clipped from V and 4 bases from J, the junction kept 9 bases outside the gene matches. The CDR3 totals 14 residues. CDR3 sequence: CASTNRGLGTEAFF. DNA for the CDR3: TGTGCCAGCACCAACAGGGGACTGGGCACTGAAGCTTTCTTT. Drawing the rest from reference TRBV5-8 and TRBJ1-1, the complete variable domain is EAGVTQSPTHLIKTRGQQATLRCSPISGHTSVYWYQQALGLGLQFLLWYDEGEERNRGNFPPRFSGRQFPNYSSELNVNALELEDSALYLCASTNRGLGTEAFFGQGTRLTVV.

V and J are TRBV6-6 and TRBJ1-2, with 7 bases lining up with TRBD1. CDR3 length: 12 residues. V lost 6 bases and J lost 8; bases outside the gene matches: 6. The germline V gene has CDR1 MNHNY and CDR2 SVGAGI (reference sequence). CDR3 DNA sequence: TGTGCCAGCAGCTACGGACAGGAAGGCTACACCTTC. Translated: CASSYGQEGYTF.

The chain combines TRBV4-3 with TRBJ1-2, with 8 bases identical to TRBD1. Unmatched junction bases numbered 8, after V lost 0 bases and J lost 2 bases. In germline, CDR1 is LGHNA, CDR2 YSLEER. CDR3 length: 17 amino acids. Here the CDR3 reads CASSQDPQGAPNYGYTF. CDR3 in DNA: TGCGCCAGCAGCCAAGACCCGCAGGGGGCCCCCAACTATGGCTACACCTTC.